The present T cell receptor beta chain was sequenced within a study of metastatic and nonmetastatic thyroid tumors. The CDR3 runs 15 residues. Between the trimmed V and J ends, which lost 7 bases and 0 bases, there was a span of 13 bases. Looked up from germline, CDR1 is SNHLY and CDR2 is FYNNEI. TCRdb used MiXCR to call clones anew from the PCR reads. The sample lists over 25,000 clones, 15% to 20% occurring once. Each patient went into thyroid surgery without having received any treatment. Sequenced: blood. The chain couples TRBV2 to TRBJ1-5; perhaps TRBD1 as D (5 bases). This TCR came from a female donor with papillary thyroid cancer or a benign thyroid nodule (not recorded which). Some clones in this sample may be carry-over from other donors' samples. CDR3 in DNA: TGTGCCAGCAACCCCAGGGCAGATAGCAATCAGCCCCAGCATTTT. It translates to CASNPRADSNQPQHF.